This T cell receptor (beta chain) appears in the sequencing data of a study of OX40 agonist ivuxolimab in advanced cancers. The CDR3 sequence is 12 residues long. V lost 0 bases to trimming and J lost 5 bases, with 6 bases between them. Germline-derived CDR1 and CDR2 are SGHNT and YYREEE (reference sequence). The protocol was immunoSEQ multiplex PCR, while the TCRdb copy is restricted to in-frame clones and leaves out a portion. This table holds about 73,000 clones, 80% to 95% found once. This clone was counted only a few times. The specimen was CD4+ or CD8+ T cells sorted from blood, collected in a trial of the OX40 agonist ivuxolimab. This sequence originates from an adult with an advanced solid tumor such as melanoma, head and neck, liver or kidney cancer. The rearrangement joins TRBV5-4 to TRBJ2-7; D perhaps matches TRBD2 (5 bases). The CDR3 region has the DNA TGTGCCAGCAGCTTGGCGACTAACGAGCAGTACTTC. It codes for CASSLATNEQYF. Variable domain in full (rest from reference TRBV5-4 and TRBJ2-7): ETGVTQSPTHLIKTRGQQVTLRCSSQSGHNTVSWYQQALGQGPQFIFQYYREEENGRGNFPPRFSGLQFPNYSSELNVNALELDDSALYLCASSLATNEQYFGPGTRLTVT.